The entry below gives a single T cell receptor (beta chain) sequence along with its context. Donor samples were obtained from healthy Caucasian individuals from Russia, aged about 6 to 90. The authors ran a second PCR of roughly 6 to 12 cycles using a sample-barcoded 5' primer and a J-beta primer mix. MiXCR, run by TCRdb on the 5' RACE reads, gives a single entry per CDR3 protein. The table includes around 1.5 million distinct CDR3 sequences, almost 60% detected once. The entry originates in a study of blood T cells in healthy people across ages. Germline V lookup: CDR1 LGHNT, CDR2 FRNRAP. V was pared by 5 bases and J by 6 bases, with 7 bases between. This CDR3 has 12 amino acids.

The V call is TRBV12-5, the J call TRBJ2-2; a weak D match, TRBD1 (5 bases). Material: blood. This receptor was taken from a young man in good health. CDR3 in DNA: TGTGCTAGTGGTCTGGGGCCCGGGGAGCTGTTTTTT. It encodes CASGLGPGELFF.